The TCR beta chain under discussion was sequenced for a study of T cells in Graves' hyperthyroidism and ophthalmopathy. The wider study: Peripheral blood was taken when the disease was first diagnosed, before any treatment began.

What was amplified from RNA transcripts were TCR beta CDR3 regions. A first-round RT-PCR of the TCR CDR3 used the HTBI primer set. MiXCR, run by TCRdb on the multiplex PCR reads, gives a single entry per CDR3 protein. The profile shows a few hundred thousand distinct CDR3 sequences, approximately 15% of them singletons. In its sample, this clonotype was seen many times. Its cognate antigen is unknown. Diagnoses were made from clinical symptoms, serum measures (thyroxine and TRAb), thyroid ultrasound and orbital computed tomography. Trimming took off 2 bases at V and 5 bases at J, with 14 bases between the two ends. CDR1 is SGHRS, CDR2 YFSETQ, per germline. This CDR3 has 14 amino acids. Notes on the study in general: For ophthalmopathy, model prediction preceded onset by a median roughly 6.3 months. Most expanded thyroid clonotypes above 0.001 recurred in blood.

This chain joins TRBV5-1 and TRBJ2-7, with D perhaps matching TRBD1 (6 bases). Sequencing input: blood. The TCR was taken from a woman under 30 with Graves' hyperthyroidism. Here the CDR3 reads CASSFKDRRDEQYF. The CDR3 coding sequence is TGCGCCAGCAGCTTTAAGGACAGAAGGGACGAGCAGTACTTC.